This T cell receptor (beta chain) was sequenced for a study of graft-versus-host responses after intestinal transplantation. Study as a whole: In this cohort, recipients had multivisceral, liver-intestinal, or isolated intestinal transplants.

Germline V lookup: CDR1 SEHNR, CDR2 FQNEAQ (reference sequence). V was pared by 5 bases and J by 9 bases, with 3 bases of the junction left unmatched. The CDR3 extends over 12 amino acids. Method: immunoSEQ multiplex PCR; TCRdb's copy keeps in-frame clones and lacks some. The table shows tens of thousands of clones, with about 95% occurring only once. This chain links TRBV7-9 with TRBJ2-1; 8 bases align to TRBD2. The TCR was taken from a human patient who received an intestinal transplant, so some T cells may come from the graft donor. Sample: PBMCs, taken more than 310 days after intestinal transplant. CDR3 sequence: CASSPGGAEQFF. CDR3 coding DNA: TGTGCCAGCAGCCCCGGGGGGGCTGAGCAGTTCTTC.